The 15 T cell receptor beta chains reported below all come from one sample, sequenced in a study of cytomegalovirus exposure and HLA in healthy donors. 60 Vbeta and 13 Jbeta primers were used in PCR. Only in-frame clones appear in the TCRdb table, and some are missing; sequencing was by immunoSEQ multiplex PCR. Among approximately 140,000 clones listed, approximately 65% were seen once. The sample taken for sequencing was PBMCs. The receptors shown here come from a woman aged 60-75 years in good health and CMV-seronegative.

The CDR3 sequence is CASSHDVLAGGNEQFF. In nucleotides, the CDR3 is TGCGCCAGCAGCCACGACGTTCTAGCGGGGGGTAATGAGCAGTTCTTC. The genes are TRBV4-3 and TRBJ2-1; TRBD2 matches 11 bases. The CDR3 length is 16 residues. Germline CDR1 is LGHNA and CDR2 is YSLEER. Losses at the gene ends were 3 bases for V and 7 bases for J; bases not matched to a gene: 8.

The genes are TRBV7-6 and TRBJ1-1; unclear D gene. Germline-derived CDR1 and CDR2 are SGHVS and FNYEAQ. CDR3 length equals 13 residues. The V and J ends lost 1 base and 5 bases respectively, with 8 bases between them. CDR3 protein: CASSLVRETEAFF. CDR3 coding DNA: TGTGCCAGCAGCTTAGTAAGAGAGACTGAAGCTTTCTTT.

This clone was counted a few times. The CDR3 nucleotides are TGTGCCAGCAGTGAGGGAAGGGAGTCACCCCTCCACTTT. It specifies CASSEGRESPLHF. The V and J genes are TRBV6-1 and TRBJ1-6; D unresolved. Germline loops: CDR1 MNHNS, CDR2 SASEGT. Deletions cut 3 bases from V and 10 bases from J, with 10 bases between. CDR3 length: 13 amino acids.

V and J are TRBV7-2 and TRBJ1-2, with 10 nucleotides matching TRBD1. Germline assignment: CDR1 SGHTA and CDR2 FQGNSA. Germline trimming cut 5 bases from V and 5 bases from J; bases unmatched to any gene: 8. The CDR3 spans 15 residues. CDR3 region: CASSPGTGDWYGYTF. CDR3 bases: TGTGCCAGCAGCCCAGGGACAGGGGACTGGTATGGCTACACCTTC.

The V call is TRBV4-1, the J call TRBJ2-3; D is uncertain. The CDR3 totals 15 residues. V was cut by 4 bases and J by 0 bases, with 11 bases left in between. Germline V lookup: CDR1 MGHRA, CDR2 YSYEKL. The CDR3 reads CASSLTLGSTDTQYF. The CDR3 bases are TGCGCCAGCAGCCTCACCCTAGGTAGCACAGATACGCAGTATTTT.

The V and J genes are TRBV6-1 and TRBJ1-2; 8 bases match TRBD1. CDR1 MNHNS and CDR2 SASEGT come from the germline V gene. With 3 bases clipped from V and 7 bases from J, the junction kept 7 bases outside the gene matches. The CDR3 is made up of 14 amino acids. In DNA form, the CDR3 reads TGTGCCAGCAGTGAGCTACAGGGGGTGGGTGGCTACACCTTC. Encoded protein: CASSELQGVGGYTF.

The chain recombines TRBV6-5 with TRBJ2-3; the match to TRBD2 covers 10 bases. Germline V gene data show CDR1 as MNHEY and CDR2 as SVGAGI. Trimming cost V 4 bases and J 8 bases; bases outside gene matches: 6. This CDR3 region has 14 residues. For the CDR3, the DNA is TGTGCCAGCAGTTCTAGCGGGAGTATGGGTACGCAGTATTTT. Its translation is CASSSSGSMGTQYF.

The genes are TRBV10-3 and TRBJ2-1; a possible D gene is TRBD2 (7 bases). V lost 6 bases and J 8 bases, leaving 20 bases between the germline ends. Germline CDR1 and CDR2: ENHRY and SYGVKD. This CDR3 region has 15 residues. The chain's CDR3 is CAISLGGLTGDEQFF. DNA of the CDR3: TGTGCCATCAGCCTGGGGGGGCTAACTGGGGATGAGCAGTTCTTC.

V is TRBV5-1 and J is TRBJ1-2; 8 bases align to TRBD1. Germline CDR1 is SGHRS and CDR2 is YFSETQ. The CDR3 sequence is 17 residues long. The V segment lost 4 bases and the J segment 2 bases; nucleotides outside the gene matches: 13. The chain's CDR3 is CASSPSTGDLLNYGYTF. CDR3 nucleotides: TGCGCCAGCAGCCCCTCGACAGGGGACCTCCTCAACTATGGCTACACCTTC.

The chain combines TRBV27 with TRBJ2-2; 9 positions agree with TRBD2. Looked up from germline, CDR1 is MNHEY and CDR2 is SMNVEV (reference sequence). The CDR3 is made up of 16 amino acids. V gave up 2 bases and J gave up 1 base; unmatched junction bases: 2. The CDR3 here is CASSLLAGLNTGELFF. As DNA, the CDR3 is TGTGCCAGCAGTTTACTAGCGGGACTGAACACCGGGGAGCTGTTTTTT.

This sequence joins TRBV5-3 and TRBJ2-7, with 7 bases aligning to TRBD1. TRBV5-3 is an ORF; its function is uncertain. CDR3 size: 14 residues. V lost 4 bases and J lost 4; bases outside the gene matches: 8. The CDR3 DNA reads TGTGCCAGAAGCCCAACCGACAGGGTATACGAGCAGTACTTC. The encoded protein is CARSPTDRVYEQYF.

CDR3 DNA sequence: TGTGCCAGCAGCTTGGATAGCGGTCACCAAGAGACCCAGTACTTC. This gives the protein CASSLDSGHQETQYF. This chain uses TRBV7-3 with TRBJ2-5; the D gene is possibly TRBD2 (6 bases). The length of the CDR3 is 15 residues. Per the germline V gene, CDR1 is SGHTA and CDR2 is FQGTGA. Trimming took off 3 bases at V and 0 bases at J, with 11 bases between the two ends. The whole variable domain, filled in from reference TRBV7-3 and TRBJ2-5, reads GAGVSQTPSNKVTEKGKYVELRCDPISGHTALYWYRQSLGQGPEFLIYFQGTGAADDSGLPNDRFFAVRPEGSVSTLKIQRTERGDSAVYLCASSLDSGHQETQYFGPGTRLLVL.

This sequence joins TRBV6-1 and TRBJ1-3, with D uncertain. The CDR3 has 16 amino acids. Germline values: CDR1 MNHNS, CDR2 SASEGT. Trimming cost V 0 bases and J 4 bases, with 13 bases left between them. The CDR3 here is CASSEAATLGGNTIYF. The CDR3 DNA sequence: TGTGCCAGCAGTGAAGCGGCGACGCTCGGGGGAAACACCATATATTTT.

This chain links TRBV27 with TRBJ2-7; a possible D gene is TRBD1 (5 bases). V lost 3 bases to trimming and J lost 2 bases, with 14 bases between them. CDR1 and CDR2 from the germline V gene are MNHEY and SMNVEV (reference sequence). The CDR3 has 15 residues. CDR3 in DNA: TGTGCCAGCAGTTTTTTGGGCAGGACAACCTACGAGCAGTACTTC. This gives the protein CASSFLGRTTYEQYF.

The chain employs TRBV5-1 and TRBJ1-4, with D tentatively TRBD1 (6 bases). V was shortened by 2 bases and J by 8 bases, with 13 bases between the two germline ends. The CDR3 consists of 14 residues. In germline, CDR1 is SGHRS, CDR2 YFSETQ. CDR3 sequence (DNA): TGCGCCAGCAGCTTCTGGGATGGGGGCGAAAAACTGTTTTTT. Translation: CASSFWDGGEKLFF. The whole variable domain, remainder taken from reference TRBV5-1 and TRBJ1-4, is KAGVTQTPRYLIKTRGQQVTLSCSPISGHRSVSWYQQTPGQGLQFLFEYFSETQRNKGNFPGRFSGRQFSNSRSEMNVSTLELGDSALYLCASSFWDGGEKLFFGSGTQLSVL.